The 22 T cell receptor beta chains below were found in one sample sequenced in a study of T cells in Graves' hyperthyroidism and ophthalmopathy. RNA transcripts served as the template for amplifying TCR beta CDR3 regions. During a first-round RT-PCR of the TCR CDR3, the HTBI primer set was used. A single record per CDR3 protein comes from TCRdb applying MiXCR to the multiplex PCR reads. The sample includes around 520,000 distinct CDR3 sequences, 12% to 15% seen only once; the top ten take over 11%. The sequenced sample was blood. The receptors originated from a woman aged 40-49 years with Graves' hyperthyroidism.

This clonotype was counted at least ten times. The chain combines TRBV12-3 or TRBV12-4 with TRBJ1-2; D ambiguous. Trimming took off 4 bases at V and 2 bases at J, with 8 bases between the two ends. The CDR3 contains 13 residues. CDR3 amino acids: CASSSGPNYGYTF. CDR3 in DNA: TGTGCCAGCAGTTCCGGACCCAACTATGGCTACACCTTC.

Note on this clonotype: A read error is possible here, since a much larger clone lies one base away. This sequence joins TRBV3-1 and TRBJ2-1; a possible D gene is TRBD1 (5 bases). Germline CDR1 LGHDT, CDR2 YNNKEL (reference sequence). V was shortened by 3 bases and J by 15 bases, with 18 bases between the two germline ends. The CDR3 is 13 amino acids. The CDR3 DNA is TGTGCCAGCAGCCACGACAGTATAGGGCTGCGGTTCTTC. It specifies CASSHDSIGLRFF.

A remark on this clonotype: Compared with germline, one end of the junction differs, possibly owing to a read error. The V call is TRBV6-2 or TRBV6-3, the J call TRBJ2-1, with D possibly being TRBD2 (5 bases). CDR3 length equals 15 residues. Germline V CDR1 and CDR2: MNHEY, SVGEGT. The CDR3 DNA reads as TGCGCCAGCAGGAAGGAGGTAAACTACCACAATGAGCAGTTCTTC. As protein: CASRKEVNYHNEQFF.

This clonotype was counted many times. The CDR3 is CASSQGSNHNSEQYF. CDR3 bases: TGTGCCAGCAGCCAAGGCAGCAATCACAACAGCGAGCAGTACTTC. V is TRBV3-1 and J is TRBJ2-7; no clear D gene. The CDR3 contains 15 residues. CDR1 and CDR2 (germline): LGHDT, YNNKEL (reference sequence). The V gene lost 1 base and the J gene lost 6 bases, with 16 bases spanning the gap.

This clonotype came up many times. The chain joins TRBV5-1 to TRBJ2-2; 8 bases map to TRBD1. V dropped 5 bases and J dropped 4; count of bases not matched to a gene: 4. The CDR3 has 14 amino acids. Germline CDR1 SGHRS, CDR2 YFSETQ. CDR3 amino acids: CASSRTGSTGELFF. CDR3 DNA sequence: TGCGCCAGCAGTCGGACAGGGAGCACCGGGGAGCTGTTTTTT.

Worth noting for this clonotype: A clone one base away is much larger, so this may be a read error. The rearrangement uses TRBV18 and TRBJ2-7, with D unresolved. Per the germline V gene, CDR1 is KGHSH and CDR2 is LQKENI. The CDR3 has 14 amino acids. The CDR3 nucleotides are TGTGCCAGCTCACCACCGGTTAGGACCTACGGGCAGTACTTC. Translated: CASSPPVRTYGQYF.

This clonotype appeared many times. The rearrangement joins TRBV28 to TRBJ1-2, with 10 bases identical to TRBD1. Germline CDR1 reads MDHEN; CDR2 reads SYDVKM. CDR3 size: 16 residues. With 5 bases clipped from V and 4 bases from J, the junction kept 10 bases outside the gene matches. The CDR3 sequence: CASSTGQGPIGYGYTF. The CDR3, as DNA: TGTGCCAGCAGTACGGGACAGGGGCCCATCGGCTATGGCTACACCTTC.

The chain has TRBV28 and TRBJ2-3, with TRBD2 matching over 10 bases. Germline trimming cut 7 bases from V and 4 bases from J; bases unmatched to any gene: 8. Per the germline V gene, CDR1 is MDHEN and CDR2 is SYDVKM. CDR3 length: 15 amino acids. DNA for the CDR3: TGTGCCAGCAAACCTAGCGGGAGCTCCGCAGATACGCAGTATTTT. Amino acids: CASKPSGSSADTQYF.

The rearrangement links TRBV12-3 or TRBV12-4 to TRBJ2-3, with 8 nucleotides matching TRBD1. The CDR3 is 15 residues long. V was clipped by 6 bases and J by 5 bases; unmatched bases: 10. CDR3 bases: TGTGCCAGCAGCGAAGGACAGGGAATGTTAGATACGCAGTATTTT. Its translation: CASSEGQGMLDTQYF.

The J gene is TRBJ2-7, the V gene TRBV7-9; TRBD2 agrees at 8 bases. The germline V gene encodes CDR1 SEHNR and CDR2 FQNEAQ (reference sequence). Trimming cost V 5 bases and J 6 bases; bases outside gene matches: 9. There are 14 residues in the CDR3. The CDR3 region is CASSPSAGGGEQYF. In nucleotides, the CDR3 is TGTGCCAGCAGCCCGTCCGCGGGGGGCGGCGAGCAGTACTTC.

This clonotype was detected ten times or more. The rearrangement uses TRBV19 and TRBJ1-1; D perhaps matches TRBD1 (5 bases). The CDR3 loop spans 15 amino acids. Trimming took off 3 bases at V and 0 bases at J, with 11 bases between the two ends. Germline V gene sequence: CDR1 LNHDA, CDR2 SQIVND (reference sequence). The CDR3 DNA sequence: TGTGCCAGTAGTATCGAAGACAGACTGAACACTGAAGCTTTCTTT. Translation gives CASSIEDRLNTEAFF.

Points on this clonotype: A much bigger clone sits one base away, suggesting this may be a read error. The gene calls are TRBV6-2 or TRBV6-3 and TRBJ2-2, with TRBD2 as a possible D gene (6 bases). CDR1 and CDR2 (germline): MNHEY, SVGEGT. The CDR3 has 18 amino acids. Trimming shortened V by 8 bases and J by 1 base, and 23 bases separated the two germline ends. As DNA, the CDR3 is TGTGCCAGCGGTGCGGCCGGTTTGGGGGGAGGGAACACCGGGGAGCTGTTTTTT. Protein sequence: CASGAAGLGGGNTGELFF.

The J gene is TRBJ1-3, the V gene TRBV29-1; no clear D gene. The CDR3 runs 17 residues. V shed 0 bases and J shed 0 bases, with 15 bases lying between them. CDR1 and CDR2 from the germline V gene are SQVTM and ANQGSEA. CDR3 DNA sequence: TGCAGCGTTGAAGATCGGGGAGGTGGGAACTCTGGAAACACCATATATTTT. It encodes CSVEDRGGGNSGNTIYF.

This clonotype has ten or more counts. The chain is built from TRBV27 and TRBJ2-3, with D uncertain. This CDR3 region has 17 residues. Deletions cut 5 bases from V and 0 bases from J, with 18 bases between. CDR1 is MNHEY and CDR2 is SMNVEV in the germline V gene (reference sequence). CDR3 sequence reads: CASSPVYAEPSTDTQYF. The CDR3 coding sequence is TGTGCCAGCAGTCCCGTATACGCCGAGCCTAGCACAGATACGCAGTATTTT.

In this sample, this clonotype turned up many times. The genes are TRBV24-1 and TRBJ2-1; 9 bases match TRBD2. The V gene end was trimmed by 10 bases and the J gene end by 2 bases; junction bases not matched to a gene: 5. The germline V gene encodes CDR1 KGHDR and CDR2 SFDVKD. This CDR3 contains 14 residues. The CDR3 reads CATSRGGAYNEQFF. CDR3 bases: TGTGCCACTTCGCGGGGGGGAGCCTACAATGAGCAGTTCTTC.

This clonotype was seen only a few times. The chain has TRBV11-2 and TRBJ1-6, with D perhaps matching TRBD1 (5 bases). V was trimmed by 10 bases and J by 10 bases, leaving 17 bases between them. CDR3 length: 13 residues. Germline V gene data show CDR1 as SGHAT and CDR2 as FQNNGV. The CDR3 sequence is CATTEGLRSPLHF. CDR3 DNA sequence: TGTGCCACCACGGAGGGGCTGAGGTCACCCCTCCACTTT.

A few counts support this clonotype. The J gene is TRBJ2-7, the V gene TRBV5-1; no reliable D call. The CDR3 extends over 14 amino acids. Germline V CDR1 and CDR2: SGHRS, YFSETQ. Trimming stripped 0 bases from V and 3 bases from J, with 10 bases between. The CDR3 sequence: CASSLGNQVYEQYF. The CDR3 DNA sequence: TGCGCCAGCAGCTTGGGTAACCAGGTCTACGAGCAGTACTTC.

This clonotype was picked up one time. The chain recombines TRBV29-1 with TRBJ2-2; 7 nucleotides match TRBD2. Germline V lookup: CDR1 SQVTM, CDR2 ANQGSEA. The CDR3 runs 17 residues. The V segment lost 4 bases and the J segment 2 bases; nucleotides outside the gene matches: 13. The DNA of the CDR3 is TGCAGCGTTGGGGGACTCCTAGCGGAGGTTAACACCGGGGAGCTGTTTTTT. Translating gives CSVGGLLAEVNTGELFF.

This clonotype was found many times. This chain joins TRBV29-1 and TRBJ2-7, with D perhaps matching TRBD2 (5 bases). CDR3 size: 12 residues. Germline CDR1 is SQVTM and CDR2 is ANQGSEA. V was shortened by 8 bases and J by 3 bases, with 14 bases between the two germline ends. This CDR3 reads CSTTLADYEQYF. The CDR3, as DNA: TGCAGCACAACTCTAGCAGACTACGAGCAGTACTTC.

This clonotype was seen repeatedly, ten times or more. The rearrangement joins TRBV20-1 to TRBJ1-5, with D unclear. CDR3 length: 14 amino acids. Trimming pared 0 bases from V and 0 bases from J, leaving 6 bases between. Germline V lookup: CDR1 DFQATT, CDR2 SNEGSKA (reference sequence). The CDR3 spells CSARDQYSNQPQHF. Here the CDR3 DNA reads TGCAGTGCTAGAGACCAGTATAGCAATCAGCCCCAGCATTTT.

In this sample, this clonotype turned up many times. The chain carries TRBV29-1 and TRBJ2-1; the D gene could be TRBD1 or TRBD2 (5 bases each). This CDR3 has 13 amino acids. With 3 bases removed from V and 6 bases from J, the gap between germline ends came to 12 bases. Germline loops: CDR1 SQVTM, CDR2 ANQGSEA. The CDR3 DNA sequence: TGCAGCGTTGATGAGGGGCCAAGCAATGAGCAGTTCTTC. It translates to CSVDEGPSNEQFF.

At least ten counts were recorded for this clonotype. The J gene is TRBJ1-1, the V gene TRBV7-2; 7 bases agree with TRBD1. Germline CDR1 SGHTA, CDR2 FQGNSA. J lost 0 bases, V lost 4 bases, and 5 bases had no gene match. The CDR3 has 15 residues. In DNA, the CDR3 is TGTGCCAGCAGCTCACAGGGGACCTTGAACACTGAAGCTTTCTTT. Its translation: CASSSQGTLNTEAFF.